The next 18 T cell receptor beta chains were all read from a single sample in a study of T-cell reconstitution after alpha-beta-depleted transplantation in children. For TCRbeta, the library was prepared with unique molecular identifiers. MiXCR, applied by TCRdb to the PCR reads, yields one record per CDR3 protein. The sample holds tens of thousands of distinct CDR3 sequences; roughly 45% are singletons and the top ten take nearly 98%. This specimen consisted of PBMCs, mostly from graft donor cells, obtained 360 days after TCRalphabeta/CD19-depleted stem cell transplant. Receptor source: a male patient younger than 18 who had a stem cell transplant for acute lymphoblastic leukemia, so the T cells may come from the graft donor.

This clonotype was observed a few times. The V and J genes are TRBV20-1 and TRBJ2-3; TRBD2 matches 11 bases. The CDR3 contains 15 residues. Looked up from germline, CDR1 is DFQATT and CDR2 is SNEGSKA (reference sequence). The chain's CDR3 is CSVQNWLAGGYTQYF. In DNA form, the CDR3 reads TGCAGCGTCCAAAACTGGCTAGCGGGAGGTTATACGCAGTATTTT.

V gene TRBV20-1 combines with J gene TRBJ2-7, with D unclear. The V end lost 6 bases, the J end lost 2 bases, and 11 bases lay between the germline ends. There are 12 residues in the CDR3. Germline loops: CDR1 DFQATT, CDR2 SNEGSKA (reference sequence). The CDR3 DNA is TGCAGTGCGAAAGGCGCCCCCTACGAGCAGTACTTC. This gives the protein CSAKGAPYEQYF.

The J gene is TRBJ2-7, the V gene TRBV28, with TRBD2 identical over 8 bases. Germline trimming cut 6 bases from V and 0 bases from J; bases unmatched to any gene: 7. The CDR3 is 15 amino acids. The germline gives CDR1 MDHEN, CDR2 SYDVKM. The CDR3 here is CASSHTSGSSYEQYF. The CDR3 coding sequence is TGTGCCAGCAGCCATACTAGCGGTAGCTCCTACGAGCAGTACTTC. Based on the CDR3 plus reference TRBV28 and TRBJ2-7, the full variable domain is DVKVTQSSRYLVKRTGEKVFLECVQDMDHENMFWYRQDPGLGLRLIYFSYDVKMKEKGDIPEGYSVSREKKERFSLILESASTNQTSMYLCASSHTSGSSYEQYFGPGTRLTVT.

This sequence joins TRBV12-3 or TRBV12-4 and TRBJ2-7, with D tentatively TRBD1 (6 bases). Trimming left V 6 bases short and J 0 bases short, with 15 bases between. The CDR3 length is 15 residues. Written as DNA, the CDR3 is TGTGCCAGCAGCCGTCAGCCAGGGGCCTCCTACGAGCAGTACTTC. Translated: CASSRQPGASYEQYF.

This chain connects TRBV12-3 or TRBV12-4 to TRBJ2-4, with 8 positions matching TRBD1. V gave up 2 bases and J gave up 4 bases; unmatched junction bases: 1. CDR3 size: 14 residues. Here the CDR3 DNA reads TGTGCCAGCAGTTTACAGGGGGCGAAAAACATTCAGTACTTC. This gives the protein CASSLQGAKNIQYF.

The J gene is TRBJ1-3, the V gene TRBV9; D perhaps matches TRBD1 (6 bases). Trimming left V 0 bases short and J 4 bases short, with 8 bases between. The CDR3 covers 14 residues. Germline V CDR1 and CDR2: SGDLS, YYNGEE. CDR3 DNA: TGTGCCAGCAGCGTAGCAGGGGCCGGAAACACCATATATTTT. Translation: CASSVAGAGNTIYF.

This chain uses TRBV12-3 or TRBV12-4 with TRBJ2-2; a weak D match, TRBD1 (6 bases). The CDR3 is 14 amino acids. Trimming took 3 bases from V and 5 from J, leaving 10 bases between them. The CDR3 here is CASSFYRATGELFF. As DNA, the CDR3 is TGTGCCAGCAGTTTTTACAGGGCAACCGGGGAGCTGTTTTTT.

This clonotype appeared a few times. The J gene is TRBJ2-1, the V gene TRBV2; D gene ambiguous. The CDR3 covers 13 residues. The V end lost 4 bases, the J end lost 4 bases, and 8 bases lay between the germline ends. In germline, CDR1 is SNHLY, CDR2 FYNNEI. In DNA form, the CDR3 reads TGTGCCAGCAGTGGTCTAGGGTACAATGAGCAGTTCTTC. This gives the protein CASSGLGYNEQFF.

The CDR3 here is CASRWPGANTEAFF. CDR3 bases: TGTGCCAGCAGATGGCCGGGGGCGAACACTGAAGCTTTCTTT. The chain combines TRBV2 with TRBJ1-1, with D possibly being TRBD1 (6 bases). CDR1 SNHLY and CDR2 FYNNEI come from the germline V gene. Trimming removed 6 bases at V and 1 base at J, with 12 bases between. CDR3 length: 14 residues.

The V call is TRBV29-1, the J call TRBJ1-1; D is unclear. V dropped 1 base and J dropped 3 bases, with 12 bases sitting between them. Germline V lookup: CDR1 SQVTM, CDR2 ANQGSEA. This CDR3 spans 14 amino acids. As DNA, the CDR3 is TGCAGCGTTGAAGGAAACGGGCTTGACACTGAAGCTTTCTTT. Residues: CSVEGNGLDTEAFF.

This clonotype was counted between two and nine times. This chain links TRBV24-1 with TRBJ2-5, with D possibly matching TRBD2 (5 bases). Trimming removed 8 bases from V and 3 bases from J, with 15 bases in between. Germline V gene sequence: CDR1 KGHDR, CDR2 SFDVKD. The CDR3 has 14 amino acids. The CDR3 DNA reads TGTGCCACCATAGGGCTAGCCAGAAAAGAGACCCAGTACTTC. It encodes CATIGLARKETQYF.

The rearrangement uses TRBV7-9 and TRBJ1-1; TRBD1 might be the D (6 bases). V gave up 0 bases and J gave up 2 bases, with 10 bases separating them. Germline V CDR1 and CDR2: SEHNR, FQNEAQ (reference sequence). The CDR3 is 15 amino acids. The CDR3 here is CASSLAWTANTEAFF. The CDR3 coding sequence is TGTGCCAGCAGCTTAGCGTGGACAGCCAACACTGAAGCTTTCTTT.

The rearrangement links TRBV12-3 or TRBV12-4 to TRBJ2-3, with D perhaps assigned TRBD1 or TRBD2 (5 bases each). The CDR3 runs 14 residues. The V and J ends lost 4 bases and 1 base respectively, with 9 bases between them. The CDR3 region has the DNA TGTGCCAGCAGTTCAGTGGGGGGCACAGATACGCAGTATTTT. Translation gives CASSSVGGTDTQYF.

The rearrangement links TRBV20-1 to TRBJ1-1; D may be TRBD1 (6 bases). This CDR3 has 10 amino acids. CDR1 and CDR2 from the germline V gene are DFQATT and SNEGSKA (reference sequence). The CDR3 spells CSLQGAEAFF. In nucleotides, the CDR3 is TGCAGCCTACAGGGAGCTGAAGCTTTCTTT.

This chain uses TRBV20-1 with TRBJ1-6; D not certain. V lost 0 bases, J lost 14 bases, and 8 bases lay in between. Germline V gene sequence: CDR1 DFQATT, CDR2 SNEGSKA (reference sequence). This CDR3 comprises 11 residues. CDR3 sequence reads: CSARDGRALHF. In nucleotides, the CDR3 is TGCAGTGCTAGAGATGGCCGAGCCCTCCACTTT.

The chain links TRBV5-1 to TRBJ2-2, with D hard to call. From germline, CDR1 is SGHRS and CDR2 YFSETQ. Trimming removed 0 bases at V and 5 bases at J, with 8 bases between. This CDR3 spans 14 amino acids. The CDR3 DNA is TGCGCCAGCAGCTTGGAATGGGGAACCGGGGAGCTGTTTTTT. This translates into CASSLEWGTGELFF.

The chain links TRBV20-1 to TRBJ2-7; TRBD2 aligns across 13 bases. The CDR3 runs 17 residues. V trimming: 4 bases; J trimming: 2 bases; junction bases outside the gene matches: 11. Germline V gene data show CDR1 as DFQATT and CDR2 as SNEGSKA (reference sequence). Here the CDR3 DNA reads TGCAGTGCTAAAAGAGGGGGACTAGCGGGAAATGCCTACGAGCAGTACTTC. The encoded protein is CSAKRGGLAGNAYEQYF.

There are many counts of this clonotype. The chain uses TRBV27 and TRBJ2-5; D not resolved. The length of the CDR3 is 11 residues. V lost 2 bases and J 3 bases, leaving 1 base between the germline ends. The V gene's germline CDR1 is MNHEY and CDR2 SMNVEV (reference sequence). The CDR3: CASSLKETQYF. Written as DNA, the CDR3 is TGTGCCAGCAGTTTAAAAGAGACCCAGTACTTC.